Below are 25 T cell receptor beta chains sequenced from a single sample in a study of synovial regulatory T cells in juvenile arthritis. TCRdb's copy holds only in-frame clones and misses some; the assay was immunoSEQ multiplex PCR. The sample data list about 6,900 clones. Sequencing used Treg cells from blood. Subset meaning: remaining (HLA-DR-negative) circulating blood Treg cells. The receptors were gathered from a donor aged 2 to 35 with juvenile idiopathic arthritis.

CDR3: CASSRTEYTEAFF. The chain recombines TRBV5-1 with TRBJ1-1; TCRdb indicates TRBD1, and absent DNA this call remains unverified. This CDR3 is built from 13 residues. Only the protein is on record. CDR1 SGHRS and CDR2 YFSETQ come from the germline V gene.

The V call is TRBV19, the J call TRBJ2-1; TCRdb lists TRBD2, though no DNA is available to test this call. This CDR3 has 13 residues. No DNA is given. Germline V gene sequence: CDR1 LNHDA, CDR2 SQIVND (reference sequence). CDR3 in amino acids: CASSIRGRDEQFF.

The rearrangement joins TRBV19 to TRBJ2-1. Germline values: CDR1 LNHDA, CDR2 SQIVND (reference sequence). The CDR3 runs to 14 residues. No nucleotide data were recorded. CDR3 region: CASSLEGSYNEQFF.

CDR3 sequence: CASSLLGQGTQETQYF. V and J are TRBV28 and TRBJ2-5; TCRdb picks TRBD1, but there is no DNA to check that call. Per germline, CDR1 MDHEN and CDR2 SYDVKM. This CDR3 is 16 amino acids long. DNA was not recorded.

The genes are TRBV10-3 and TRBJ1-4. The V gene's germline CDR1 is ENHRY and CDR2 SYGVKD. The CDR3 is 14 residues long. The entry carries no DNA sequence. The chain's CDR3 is CAISESSLGEKLFF.

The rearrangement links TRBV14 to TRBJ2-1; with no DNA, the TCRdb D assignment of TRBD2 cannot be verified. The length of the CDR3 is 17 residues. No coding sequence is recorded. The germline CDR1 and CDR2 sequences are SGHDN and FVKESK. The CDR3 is CASSSPGTSGIGNEQFF.

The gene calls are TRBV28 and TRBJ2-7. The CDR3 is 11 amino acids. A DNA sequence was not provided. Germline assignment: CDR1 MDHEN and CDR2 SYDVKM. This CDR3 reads CASSFITEQYF.

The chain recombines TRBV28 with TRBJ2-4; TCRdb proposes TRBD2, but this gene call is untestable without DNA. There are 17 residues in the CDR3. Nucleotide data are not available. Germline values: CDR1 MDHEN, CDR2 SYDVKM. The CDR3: CASSSRLAGRGKNIQYF.

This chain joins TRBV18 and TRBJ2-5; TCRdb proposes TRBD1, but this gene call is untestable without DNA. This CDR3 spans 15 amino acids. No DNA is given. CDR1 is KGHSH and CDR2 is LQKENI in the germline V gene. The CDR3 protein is CASSPPNNPGETQYF.

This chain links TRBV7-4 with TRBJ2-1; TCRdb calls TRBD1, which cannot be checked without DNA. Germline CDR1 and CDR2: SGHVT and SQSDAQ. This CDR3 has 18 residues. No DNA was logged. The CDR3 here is CASSFSFDRAKSDNEQFF.

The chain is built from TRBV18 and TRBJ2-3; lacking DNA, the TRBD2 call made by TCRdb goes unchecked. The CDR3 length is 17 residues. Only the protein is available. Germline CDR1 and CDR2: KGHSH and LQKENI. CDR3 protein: CASSPLPGLGGTDTQYF.

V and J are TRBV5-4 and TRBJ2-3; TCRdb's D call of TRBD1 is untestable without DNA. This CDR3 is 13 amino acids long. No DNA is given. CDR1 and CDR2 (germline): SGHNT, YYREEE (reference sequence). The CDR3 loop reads CASSLSFSNTQYF.

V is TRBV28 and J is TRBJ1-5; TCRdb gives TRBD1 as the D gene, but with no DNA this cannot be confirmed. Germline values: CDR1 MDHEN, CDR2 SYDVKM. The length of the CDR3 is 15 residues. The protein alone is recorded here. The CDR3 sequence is CASSPGDRNYRPQHF.

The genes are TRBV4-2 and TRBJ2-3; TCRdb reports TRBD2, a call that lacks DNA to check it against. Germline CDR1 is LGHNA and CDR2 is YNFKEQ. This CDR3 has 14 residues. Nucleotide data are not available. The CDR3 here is CASSTGGRTDTQYF.

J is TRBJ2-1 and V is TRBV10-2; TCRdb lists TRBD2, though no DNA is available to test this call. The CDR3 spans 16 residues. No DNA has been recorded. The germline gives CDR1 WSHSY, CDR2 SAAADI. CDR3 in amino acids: CASKIGLAGGFGEQFF.

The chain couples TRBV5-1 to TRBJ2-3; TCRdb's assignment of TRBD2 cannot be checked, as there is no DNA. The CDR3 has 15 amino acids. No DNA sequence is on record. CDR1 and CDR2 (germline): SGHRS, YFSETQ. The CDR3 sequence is CASSSSALFTDTQYF.

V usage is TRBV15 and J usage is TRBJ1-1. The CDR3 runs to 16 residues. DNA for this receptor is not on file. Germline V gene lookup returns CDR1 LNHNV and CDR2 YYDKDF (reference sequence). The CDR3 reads CATSRIRGHMNTEAFF.

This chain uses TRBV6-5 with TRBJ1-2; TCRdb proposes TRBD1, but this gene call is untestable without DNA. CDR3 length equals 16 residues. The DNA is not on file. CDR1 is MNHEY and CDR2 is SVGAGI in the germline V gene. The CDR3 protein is CASSYFNPTGAYGYTF.

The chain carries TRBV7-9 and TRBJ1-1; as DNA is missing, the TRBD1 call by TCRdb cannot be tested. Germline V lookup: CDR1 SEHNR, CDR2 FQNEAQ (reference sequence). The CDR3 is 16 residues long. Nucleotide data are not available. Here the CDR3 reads CASSFGVGQGNTEAFF.

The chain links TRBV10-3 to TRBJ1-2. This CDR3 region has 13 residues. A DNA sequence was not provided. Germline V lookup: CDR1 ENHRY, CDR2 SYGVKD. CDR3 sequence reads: CAIRYREGYGYTF.

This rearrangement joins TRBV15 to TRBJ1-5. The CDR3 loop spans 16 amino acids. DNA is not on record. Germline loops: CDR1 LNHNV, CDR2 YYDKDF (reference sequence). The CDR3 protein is CATSRDLWEGDQPQHF.

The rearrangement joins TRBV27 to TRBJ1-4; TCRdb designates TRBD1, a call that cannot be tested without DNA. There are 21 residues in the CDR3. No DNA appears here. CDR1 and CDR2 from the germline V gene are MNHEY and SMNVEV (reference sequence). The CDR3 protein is CASSLWPPGTKGIVTNEKLFF.

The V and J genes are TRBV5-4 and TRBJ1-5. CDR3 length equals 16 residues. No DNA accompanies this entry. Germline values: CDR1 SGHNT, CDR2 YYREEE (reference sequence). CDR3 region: CASSLNGVSGNQPQHF. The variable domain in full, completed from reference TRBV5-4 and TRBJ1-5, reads ETGVTQSPTHLIKTRGQQVTLRCSSQSGHNTVSWYQQALGQGPQFIFQYYREEENGRGNFPPRFSGLQFPNYSSELNVNALELDDSALYLCASSLNGVSGNQPQHFGDGTRLSIL.

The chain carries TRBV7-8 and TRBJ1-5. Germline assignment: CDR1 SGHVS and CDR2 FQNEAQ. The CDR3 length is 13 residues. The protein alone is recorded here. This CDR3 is CASSLASNQPQHF.

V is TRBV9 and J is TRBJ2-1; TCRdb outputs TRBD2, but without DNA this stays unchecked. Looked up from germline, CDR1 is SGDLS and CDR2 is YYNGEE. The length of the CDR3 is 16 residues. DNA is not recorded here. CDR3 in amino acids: CASSVSTSGNHNEQFF. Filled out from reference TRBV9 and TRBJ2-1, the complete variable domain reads DSGVTQTPKHLITATGQRVTLRCSPRSGDLSVYWYQQSLDQGLQFLIQYYNGEERAKGNILERFSAQQFPDLHSELNLSSLELGDSALYFCASSVSTSGNHNEQFFGPGTRLTVL.